Following are 10 T cell receptor beta chains from one sample sequenced in a study of prognosis after radiotherapy for stage I lung cancer. TCR beta CDR3 amplification from genomic DNA was performed by two-round multiplex PCR. First-round PCR amplification was performed with primers specific to each TRBV and TRBJ gene. TCRdb called the multiplex PCR reads again in MiXCR, with one record for every CDR3 protein. The data show under 55,000 distinct CDR3 sequences, less than 35% seen once. This material consisted of PBMCs, taken before or after stereotactic body radiation therapy (not recorded which). The origin of the receptors is a donor over 45 with non-small cell lung cancer.

Of note for this clonotype: The junction and the germline gene differ at one end; a read error may be behind it. This chain connects TRBV11-2 to TRBJ2-7; no definite D call. CDR1 and CDR2 from the germline V gene are SGHAT and FQNNGV. This CDR3 spans 15 amino acids. The CDR3 protein is CASISYRRKSYDQYF. CDR3 bases: TGTGCCAGCATCTCCTACCGGCGTAAGAGCTACGATCAGTACTTC.

This clonotype was seen ten or more times. J is TRBJ2-1 and V is TRBV6-2 or TRBV6-3; 10 bases agree with TRBD1. Germline V gene data show CDR1 as MNHEY and CDR2 as SVGEGT. The CDR3 loop spans 12 amino acids. V dropped 6 bases and J dropped 15; count of bases not matched to a gene: 8. The CDR3 region has the DNA TGTGCCAGCAGCTACCGGGACAGGGGTCGGTTCTTC. It encodes CASSYRDRGRFF.

This clonotype was recorded many times. The V and J genes are TRBV5-6 and TRBJ2-7; the D gene could be TRBD1 or TRBD2 (5 bases each). From germline, CDR1 is SGHDT and CDR2 YYEEEE. Trimming stripped 4 bases from V and 4 bases from J, with 15 bases between. The CDR3 contains 14 residues. DNA of the CDR3: TGTGCCAGCAGCGGGGACCCTGGCGGGTACGAGCAGTACTTC. Translated: CASSGDPGGYEQYF.

The chain links TRBV5-1 to TRBJ2-1, with a possible D match to TRBD2 (6 bases). Germline V lookup: CDR1 SGHRS, CDR2 YFSETQ. Trimming took off 3 bases at V and 8 bases at J, with 12 bases between the two ends. CDR3 size: 13 residues. CDR3 sequence reads: CASSSVASDEQFF. In DNA, the CDR3 is TGCGCCAGCAGCTCGGTAGCTAGCGATGAGCAGTTCTTC.

This clonotype was recorded at least ten times. The rearrangement links TRBV12-3 or TRBV12-4 to TRBJ2-2, with D possibly being TRBD1 (5 bases). This CDR3 contains 17 residues. The ends were cut back, 2 bases at V and 4 bases at J, with 17 bases in the middle. The CDR3 is CASSLSPDTRITGELFF. For the CDR3, the DNA is TGTGCCAGCAGTTTATCCCCGGACACCCGGATCACCGGGGAGCTGTTTTTT.

The chain has TRBV19 and TRBJ1-5; a possible D gene is TRBD1 (6 bases). The CDR3 has 18 amino acids. Looked up from germline, CDR1 is LNHDA and CDR2 is SQIVND (reference sequence). V was cut by 5 bases and J by 0 bases, with 20 bases left in between. CDR3 in DNA: TGTGCCAGTAGTTCACAGGGTGGGGGCTGGAATAGCAATCAGCCCCAGCATTTT. Its translation is CASSSQGGGWNSNQPQHF.

The table lists this clonotype with many counts. This chain links TRBV9 with TRBJ2-2; D might be TRBD2 (6 bases). Looked up from germline, CDR1 is SGDLS and CDR2 is YYNGEE. The germline V and J ends were trimmed by 3 bases and 4 bases, with 10 bases remaining between them. The CDR3 length is 14 residues. The CDR3 DNA sequence: TGTGCCAGCAGCGCCCCGGGACTCACCGGGGAGCTGTTTTTT. It translates to CASSAPGLTGELFF.

This clonotype was picked up many times. This chain connects TRBV15 to TRBJ2-3; 7 bases map to TRBD1. V shed 3 bases, J shed 4 bases, and the junction held 4 bases outside the gene matches. The CDR3 runs 14 residues. CDR1 is LNHNV, CDR2 YYDKDF, per germline (reference sequence). As DNA, the CDR3 is TGTGCCACCAGCAGGAAGGGGGCCTCAGATACGCAGTATTTT. It yields the protein CATSRKGASDTQYF.

At least ten counts were recorded for this clonotype. The J gene is TRBJ2-7, the V gene TRBV5-1; D is unresolved. Germline V CDR1 and CDR2: SGHRS, YFSETQ. Deletions cut 4 bases from V and 5 bases from J, with 16 bases between. This CDR3 region has 14 residues. CDR3 sequence (DNA): TGCGCCAGCAGCGGGAATCCGACGGTTAACGAGCAGTACTTC. Protein: CASSGNPTVNEQYF.

A note on this clonotype: A far larger clone is one base from this, pointing to a likely read error. V gene TRBV6-2 or TRBV6-3 combines with J gene TRBJ2-7; D is unresolved. This CDR3 has 14 residues. Trimming removed 6 bases from V and 2 bases from J, with 14 bases in between. Germline loops: CDR1 MNHEY, CDR2 SVGEGT. The CDR3 sequence is CASRKPVDPYEQYF. The CDR3 DNA sequence: TGTGCCAGCAGAAAACCAGTGGATCCCTACGAGCAGTACTTC.